The 18 T cell receptor beta chains listed next were all sequenced from one sample in a study of STAT5B mutations in CD4+ large granular lymphocyte leukemia. TCRdb keeps only in-frame clones here, not all; method: immunoSEQ multiplex PCR. The sample shows 20,000 to 25,000 clones, around three quarters of them seen only once. The sequenced sample was CD4+ T cells from blood buffy coats. The source is a human donor in good health.

The chain links TRBV7-9 to TRBJ2-1; the D gene is possibly TRBD2 (6 bases). This CDR3 region has 15 residues. Deletions cut 5 bases from V and 4 bases from J, with 15 bases between. Looked up from germline, CDR1 is SEHNR and CDR2 is FQNEAQ (reference sequence). CDR3 coding DNA: TGTGCCAGCAGCGAGGGGACCCGGGAGTACAATGAGCAGTTCTTC. Translating it yields CASSEGTREYNEQFF.

V usage is TRBV10-1 and J usage is TRBJ2-1, with TRBD1 as a possible D gene (6 bases). This CDR3 has 15 residues. The germline CDR1 and CDR2 sequences are WNHNN and SYGVQD (reference sequence). V lost 4 bases and J 3 bases, leaving 13 bases between the germline ends. The CDR3 protein is CASSVRQGHYNEQFF. DNA of the CDR3: TGCGCCAGCAGTGTGCGGCAGGGGCACTACAATGAGCAGTTCTTC.

The chain carries TRBV11-2 and TRBJ2-7, with D unresolved. Per the germline V gene, CDR1 is SGHAT and CDR2 is FQNNGV. Trimming left V 5 bases short and J 3 bases short, with 11 bases between. The CDR3 totals 13 residues. Here the CDR3 reads CASSERQIYEQYF. The CDR3 DNA follows: TGTGCCAGCAGCGAGAGACAAATCTACGAGCAGTACTTC.

The chain links TRBV7-8 to TRBJ2-7; D is ambiguous. V was trimmed by 0 bases and J by 2 bases, leaving 14 bases between them. The CDR3 covers 16 residues. Germline values: CDR1 SGHVS, CDR2 FQNEAQ. The CDR3 DNA sequence: TGTGCCAGCAGCTTAGCGCACGGTGGGGTTCCCTACGAGCAGTACTTC. Its protein product is CASSLAHGGVPYEQYF.

The chain is built from TRBV5-1 and TRBJ2-7; maybe TRBD1 (5 bases). With 0 bases removed from V and 3 bases from J, the gap between germline ends came to 10 bases. Germline V CDR1 and CDR2: SGHRS, YFSETQ. CDR3 length: 14 residues. The CDR3 nucleotides read TGCGCCAGCAGCTTGGTGGCAGGGAACTACGAGCAGTACTTC. Amino acids: CASSLVAGNYEQYF.

This clone was picked up a small number of times. This chain joins TRBV4-1 and TRBJ1-3; no clear D gene. From germline, CDR1 is MGHRA and CDR2 YSYEKL. The CDR3 has 15 amino acids. V lost 4 bases and J lost 0, with 10 bases in between. The CDR3 reads CASSPGFSSGNTIYF. The CDR3 bases are TGCGCCAGCAGCCCCGGTTTTAGCTCTGGAAACACCATATATTTT.

The chain couples TRBV2 to TRBJ2-1; 11 nucleotides agree with TRBD2. The length of the CDR3 is 15 residues. Germline loops: CDR1 SNHLY, CDR2 FYNNEI. The ends lost 6 bases at V and 7 bases at J; junction bases unmatched: 8. In DNA, the CDR3 is TGTGCCAGCAGGAGGGTAGCGGGAGGGCCAAATGAGCAGTTCTTC. It specifies CASRRVAGGPNEQFF. Variable domain in full (rest from reference TRBV2 and TRBJ2-1): EPEVTQTPSHQVTQMGQEVILRCVPISNHLYFYWYRQILGQKVEFLVSFYNNEISEKSEIFDDQFSVERPDGSNFTLKIRSTKLEDSAMYFCASRRVAGGPNEQFFGPGTRLTVL.

The CDR3 DNA follows: TGTGCCTGGAGAAGGACAGGGCGTCAGGAGACCCAGTACTTC. Protein sequence: CAWRRTGRQETQYF. The chain recombines TRBV30 with TRBJ2-5; 8 nucleotides line up with TRBD1. Germline CDR1 is GTSNPN and CDR2 is SVGIG (reference sequence). CDR3 length equals 14 residues. With V trimmed by 3 bases and J by 5 bases, 8 bases remained unmatched. Full variable domain (outside the CDR3, taken from reference TRBV30 and TRBJ2-5): SQTIHQWPATLVQPVGSPLSLECTVEGTSNPNLYWYRQAAGRGLQLLFYSVGIGQISSEVPQNLSASRPQDRQFILSSKKLLLSDSGFYLCAWRRTGRQETQYFGPGTRLLVL.

V is TRBV15 and J is TRBJ2-6; D assignment may be TRBD1 or TRBD2 (5 bases each). This CDR3 is built from 18 residues. V lost 1 base and J 0 bases, leaving 13 bases between the germline ends. Germline V gene data show CDR1 as LNHNV and CDR2 as YYDKDF (reference sequence). DNA for the CDR3: TGTGCCACCAGCAGAGGGGGGTTGGGGGTCTCTGGGGCCAACGTCCTGACTTTC. Translated: CATSRGGLGVSGANVLTF.

CDR3 protein: CASSFGTSDHNEQFF. The CDR3 DNA sequence: TGTGCCAGCAGCTTCGGGACTAGCGACCACAATGAGCAGTTCTTC. The V gene is TRBV11-3, the J gene TRBJ2-1; 10 positions match TRBD2. The CDR3 runs to 15 residues. Unmatched junction bases numbered 4, after V lost 3 bases and J lost 5 bases. Per germline, CDR1 SGHNT and CDR2 YENEEA.

The rearrangement links TRBV7-8 to TRBJ2-5, with TRBD2 matching over 7 bases. V was clipped by 0 bases and J by 4 bases; unmatched bases: 5. Germline assignment: CDR1 SGHVS and CDR2 FQNEAQ. The CDR3 contains 15 residues. The CDR3 here is CASSLASGGGETQYF. For the CDR3, the DNA is TGTGCCAGCAGCTTAGCATCGGGGGGAGGAGAGACCCAGTACTTC.

V is TRBV5-4 and J is TRBJ2-5, with 8 bases that match TRBD1. Per the germline V gene, CDR1 is SGHNT and CDR2 is YYREEE (reference sequence). The CDR3 runs to 13 residues. V lost 7 bases, J lost 5 bases, and 7 bases stayed unmatched. For the CDR3, the DNA is TGTGCCAGCCGTACGACAGGGGAGGAGACCCAGTACTTC. Its protein product is CASRTTGEETQYF. The whole variable domain, remainder taken from reference TRBV5-4 and TRBJ2-5, is ETGVTQSPTHLIKTRGQQVTLRCSSQSGHNTVSWYQQALGQGPQFIFQYYREEENGRGNFPPRFSGLQFPNYSSELNVNALELDDSALYLCASRTTGEETQYFGPGTRLLVL.

V and J are TRBV14 and TRBJ1-1, with TRBD1 as a possible D gene (6 bases). The CDR3 totals 13 residues. V was shortened by 4 bases and J by 4 bases, with 10 bases between the two germline ends. CDR1 is SGHDN, CDR2 FVKESK, per germline. CDR3 DNA: TGTGCCAGCAGCCTAAGAGGGGGCACTGAAGCTTTCTTT. Translation: CASSLRGGTEAFF.

This sequence joins TRBV5-6 and TRBJ1-1; 7 bases align to TRBD1. J gave up 9 bases and V 0 bases, and 5 bases lay outside the gene matches. Germline V gene lookup returns CDR1 SGHDT and CDR2 YYEEEE. This CDR3 spans 13 amino acids. CDR3 in amino acids: CASSLGTGLQAFF. The CDR3 bases are TGTGCCAGCAGCTTGGGGACAGGCCTACAAGCTTTCTTT.

The rearrangement uses TRBV11-2 and TRBJ2-3; D gene unclear. This CDR3 is 12 amino acids long. Germline V CDR1 and CDR2: SGHAT, FQNNGV. Between the trimmed V and J ends, which lost 0 bases and 8 bases, there was a span of 6 bases. The CDR3 DNA follows: TGTGCCAGCAGCTTAGAGAAGGCTACGCAGTATTTT. Residues: CASSLEKATQYF.

V gene TRBV10-2 combines with J gene TRBJ2-5; TRBD2 agrees at 8 bases. Looked up from germline, CDR1 is WSHSY and CDR2 is SAAADI. This CDR3 is 14 amino acids long. V shed 5 bases and J 5 bases; nucleotides not matched to a gene: 7. The chain's CDR3 is CASSHSGNGETQYF. The DNA of the CDR3 is TGCGCCAGCAGTCATAGCGGGAATGGGGAGACCCAGTACTTC.

This clone was observed a few times. The chain links TRBV30 to TRBJ1-5; D gene unclear. CDR3 length: 13 amino acids. V was cut by 5 bases and J by 4 bases, with 12 bases left in between. Germline V gene data show CDR1 as GTSNPN and CDR2 as SVGIG (reference sequence). The CDR3 DNA is TGTGCCTGGCAGCTTGCTCGTAATCAGCCCCAGCATTTT. Translation: CAWQLARNQPQHF.

The V gene is TRBV11-2, the J gene TRBJ2-7, with D hard to call. The ends were cut back, 1 base at V and 2 bases at J, with 6 bases in the middle. CDR1 is SGHAT and CDR2 is FQNNGV in the germline V gene. The CDR3 consists of 13 residues. CDR3: CASSLGATYEQYF. CDR3 DNA: TGTGCCAGCAGCTTAGGAGCCACCTACGAGCAGTACTTC.